These T cell receptor beta chains were read from a single sample in a study of memory CD4+ T cells and cytomegalovirus serostatus. Here immunoSEQ multiplex PCR was the method, and the copy in TCRdb shows in-frame clones only, minus some. The repertoire holds under 80,000 clones, 75% to 85% seen once, with around 2.6% in the top ten. Sequencing was performed on memory CD4+ T cells from blood. All receptors derive from an adult in good health and CMV-seropositive. Each CDR3 is given with its conserved first and last residue.

J	V	length	CDR3
TRBJ1-2	TRBV6-5	14	CASSYRVGNYGYTF
TRBJ1-2	TRBV6-5	16	CASSYTATGTVVDYTF
TRBJ1-1	TRBV7-6	14	CASSPREVNTEAFF
TRBJ1-5	TRBV27	13	CASSLSISQPQHF
TRBJ1-1	TRBV28	13	CASSTTLGTEAFF
TRBJ1-5	TRBV19	15	CASSLRGMSREPQHF
TRBJ2-2	TRBV5-1	16	CASSLSAAGGPPELFF
TRBJ1-1	TRBV10-3	15	CAISESDWASTEAFF
TRBJ2-2	TRBV27	14	CASRREWGTGELFF
TRBJ2-1	TRBV7-9	14	CASSLDLAGGEQFF
TRBJ1-1	TRBV19	14	CASSWSRGGTEAFF
TRBJ1-3	TRBV5-1	16	CASSLSGVHSGNTIYF
TRBJ2-4	TRBV2	13	CASIGTSGGIQYF
TRBJ2-1	TRBV6-6	12	CASSPSGRRGFF
TRBJ1-3	TRBV9	14	CASSQMGGGNTIYF
TRBJ2-1	TRBV27	16	CASSTTMGLNYNEQFF
TRBJ2-7	TRBV2	14	CASRALRRIYEQYF
TRBJ2-5	TRBV5-1	15	CASSRVGVPQETQYF
TRBJ2-5	TRBV6-4	14	CASSELAGQETQYF
TRBJ1-1	TRBV28	15	CASSFLDRMNTEAFF
TRBJ1-3	TRBV19	18	CASNIPGQAGTSGNTIYF
TRBJ1-1	TRBV19	15	CASEIGGGADTEAFF
TRBJ1-2	TRBV2	12	CASTRRTYGYTF
TRBJ2-3	TRBV27	20	CASRNYRGGMQGGPTDTQYF
TRBJ1-1	TRBV4-1	15	CASSQEGRGGTEAFF
TRBJ1-1	TRBV25-1	14	CASSEWEPLDGAFF
TRBJ1-5	TRBV19	12	CASSIRNQPQHF
TRBJ1-1	TRBV7-2	14	CASSSDGLNTEAFF
TRBJ2-2	TRBV25-1	15	CASSEYGAGTGELFF
TRBJ2-1	TRBV9	14	CASSLGQGPYEQFF
TRBJ1-1	TRBV6-5	14	CASRESRDNIEAFF
TRBJ1-2	TRBV6-1	12	CASRGTNYGYTF
TRBJ2-3	TRBV6-1	14	CASSDTSGADTQYF
TRBJ2-1	TRBV10-3	15	CAIRTGEGKYNEQFF
TRBJ2-5	TRBV7-2	15	CASSLGQHRGETQYF
TRBJ1-2	TRBV30	15	CAWSSPRDGNYGYTF
TRBJ2-7	TRBV6-5	16	CASSLLGLAGAEEQYF